Below, 14 T cell receptor beta chains from the same sample are listed, as sequenced in a study of blood T cells in healthy people across ages. Primed by a sample-barcoded 5' primer and a J-beta primer mix, a second PCR proceeded for 7 to 11 cycles. TCRdb re-analysed the 5' RACE reads in MiXCR, keeping a single row per CDR3 protein. The sample carries about 1 million distinct CDR3 sequences, 40% to 45% recorded once. Sample: blood. These receptors came from an older woman in good health.

V is TRBV7-9 and J is TRBJ2-5; 7 positions match TRBD2. The CDR3 loop spans 16 amino acids. Trimming removed 5 bases from V and 1 base from J; junction bases left unmatched: 10. Germline V gene data show CDR1 as SEHNR and CDR2 as FQNEAQ (reference sequence). DNA for the CDR3: TGTGCCAGCAGCCCATGGGGGGGAGGCTCCCAAGAGACCCAGTACTTC. Translated: CASSPWGGGSQETQYF.

The V and J genes are TRBV27 and TRBJ2-5; 7 nucleotides align to TRBD1. V lost 6 bases, J lost 4 bases, and 11 bases stayed unmatched. Looked up from germline, CDR1 is MNHEY and CDR2 is SMNVEV (reference sequence). The CDR3 runs 15 residues. CDR3 DNA sequence: TGTGCCAGCAGCAAACAGGGGATCCCAAGAGAGACCCAGTACTTC. Its translation is CASSKQGIPRETQYF.

This chain links TRBV6-2 or TRBV6-3 with TRBJ1-5; D remains ambiguous. Trimming took 6 bases from V and 1 from J, leaving 7 bases between them. CDR1 and CDR2 from the germline V gene are MNHEY and SVGEGT. This CDR3 is 13 amino acids long. The CDR3: CASRYHSNQPQHF. Here the CDR3 DNA reads TGTGCCAGCAGGTACCACAGCAATCAGCCCCAGCATTTT.

This clonotype was seen more than once but under ten times. This chain joins TRBV5-5 and TRBJ1-2; D gene unclear. CDR1 is SGHKS and CDR2 is YYEKEE in the germline V gene (reference sequence). This CDR3 spans 14 amino acids. V was pared by 3 bases and J by 5 bases, with 14 bases between. DNA for the CDR3: TGTGCCAGCAGCTCACAAACAGCCGCTTATGGCTACACCTTC. Translated, it gives CASSSQTAAYGYTF.

V usage is TRBV20-1 and J usage is TRBJ2-5; D not resolved. Germline loops: CDR1 DFQATT, CDR2 SNEGSKA (reference sequence). The CDR3 covers 12 residues. Trimming left V 3 bases short and J 1 base short, with 6 bases between. The CDR3 DNA follows: TGCAGTGCTAGCATTACCCAAGAGACCCAGTACTTC. This translates into CSASITQETQYF.

The chain employs TRBV28 and TRBJ2-1; 8 bases map to TRBD1. Per germline, CDR1 MDHEN and CDR2 SYDVKM. J gave up 3 bases and V 2 bases, and 6 bases lay outside the gene matches. The CDR3 is made up of 16 amino acids. The CDR3 DNA reads TGTGCCAGCAGTTTACCGGGGACAGGAAGCTACAATGAGCAGTTCTTC. Protein sequence: CASSLPGTGSYNEQFF.

This clonotype occurred a few times. The genes are TRBV12-3 or TRBV12-4 and TRBJ2-1; 11 bases map to TRBD2. This CDR3 is 18 amino acids long. The V and J ends lost 3 bases and 7 bases, in that order; junction bases with no gene match: 14. CDR3 amino acids: CASSLAPVSGRAGNEQFF. DNA for the CDR3: TGTGCCAGCAGTTTGGCCCCAGTTAGCGGGAGGGCCGGAAATGAGCAGTTCTTC.

This clonotype was counted between two and nine times. V gene TRBV27 combines with J gene TRBJ2-7; 7 positions match TRBD1. Germline loops: CDR1 MNHEY, CDR2 SMNVEV (reference sequence). V shed 2 bases, J shed 7 bases, and the junction held 8 bases outside the gene matches. This CDR3 has 14 residues. The CDR3 nucleotides are TGTGCCAGCAGTTTAGAGGCGACAGGGAGAGAGCAGTACTTC. Protein: CASSLEATGREQYF.

Only a few counts were recorded for this clonotype. The J gene is TRBJ2-3, the V gene TRBV28; 9 bases map to TRBD2. The V gene end was trimmed by 1 base and the J gene end by 1 base; junction bases not matched to a gene: 9. This CDR3 is built from 18 residues. Germline lookup yields CDR1 MDHEN and CDR2 SYDVKM. The CDR3 sequence: CASSLFPRRTSGTDTQYF. The CDR3 DNA reads TGTGCCAGCAGTTTATTCCCACGCCGGACTAGCGGCACAGATACGCAGTATTTT. Based on the CDR3 plus reference TRBV28 and TRBJ2-3, the full variable domain is DVKVTQSSRYLVKRTGEKVFLECVQDMDHENMFWYRQDPGLGLRLIYFSYDVKMKEKGDIPEGYSVSREKKERFSLILESASTNQTSMYLCASSLFPRRTSGTDTQYFGPGTRLTVL.

This chain joins TRBV20-1 and TRBJ1-6; no clear D gene. CDR1 is DFQATT, CDR2 SNEGSKA, per germline (reference sequence). This CDR3 region has 12 residues. The V gene lost 2 bases and the J gene lost 14 bases, with 13 bases spanning the gap. In nucleotides, the CDR3 is TGCAGTGCTAGACAGTCCCTAGGAACCCTCCACTTT. Translated: CSARQSLGTLHF.

This clonotype was seen more than once but under ten times. V and J are TRBV20-1 and TRBJ2-5, with TRBD2 matching over 11 bases. The CDR3 loop spans 15 amino acids. CDR1 DFQATT and CDR2 SNEGSKA come from the germline V gene (reference sequence). Losses at the gene ends were 3 bases for V and 1 base for J; bases not matched to a gene: 4. The CDR3 here is CSASPTSGTQETQYF. The CDR3 coding sequence is TGCAGTGCTAGCCCGACTAGCGGGACCCAAGAGACCCAGTACTTC.

V is TRBV5-5 and J is TRBJ2-1; D possibly corresponds to TRBD1 (6 bases). The CDR3 extends over 14 amino acids. The V end lost 1 base, the J end lost 4 bases, and 9 bases lay between the germline ends. CDR1 is SGHKS and CDR2 is YYEKEE in the germline V gene (reference sequence). In DNA form, the CDR3 reads TGTGCCAGCAGCTTGCGGACAGAATACAATGAGCAGTTCTTC. It codes for CASSLRTEYNEQFF.

V usage is TRBV6-1 and J usage is TRBJ2-7; a weak D match, TRBD1 (6 bases). CDR1 is MNHNS, CDR2 SASEGT, per germline. This CDR3 has 14 residues. The V gene lost 7 bases and the J gene lost 1 base, with 14 bases spanning the gap. CDR3 sequence: CASKDSGRSYEQYF. The CDR3 nucleotides read TGTGCCAGCAAGGACAGCGGCCGTTCCTACGAGCAGTACTTC.

The chain carries TRBV4-2 and TRBJ2-7; 11 positions match TRBD2. Germline lookup yields CDR1 LGHNA and CDR2 YNFKEQ. The length of the CDR3 is 17 residues. V lost 0 bases and J lost 2; bases outside the gene matches: 6. CDR3 sequence (DNA): TGTGCCAGCAGCCAAGAGATCGGGACTAGCGGAACCTACGAGCAGTACTTC. Amino acid sequence: CASSQEIGTSGTYEQYF.